This TCR beta chain was recovered during a study of a mutant IDH1 vaccine in newly diagnosed glioma. Remarks on this clone: Its antigen is currently unknown.

CDR3 length equals 16 residues. CDR1 is SGHRS and CDR2 is YFSETQ in the germline V gene. V shed 0 bases and J 5 bases; nucleotides not matched to a gene: 5. Assay: immunoSEQ multiplex PCR; the TCRdb copy retains only in-frame clones and omits some. The table includes approximately 12,000 clones, 81% detected once. Time point denoted: week 47, end of study. All doses held 300 ug of mutant IDH1 20-mer peptide, with topical imiquimod. The specimen was PBMCs, collected from a glioma patient whose treatment included an IDH1 peptide vaccine. This receptor was identified in a young man with glioma. This chain joins TRBV5-1 and TRBJ2-5; 12 bases agree with TRBD1. The CDR3 protein is CASSLVGQGARETQYF. CDR3 nucleotide sequence: TGCGCCAGCAGCTTGGTGGGACAGGGGGCTCGGGAGACCCAGTACTTC.